Presented here are 23 T cell receptor beta chains from one specimen sequenced in a study of cytomegalovirus exposure and HLA in healthy donors. The study ran its PCR with 60 Vbeta and 13 Jbeta primers. Repertoires were generated with immunoSEQ multiplex PCR, while TCRdb's copy carries only in-frame clones and drops some. The repertoire consists of 150,000 to 200,000 clones, with more than 65% occurring once and the leading ten covering less than 3%. Sample: PBMCs. The receptors come from a woman in her thirties or forties in good health and CMV-seropositive.

This clone was recorded a few times. The rearrangement joins TRBV5-6 to TRBJ2-7; the D gene is possibly TRBD2 (6 bases). Trimming pared 8 bases from V and 2 bases from J, leaving 17 bases between. Germline V gene lookup returns CDR1 SGHDT and CDR2 YYEEEE. This CDR3 is 14 amino acids long. CDR3 protein: CASRWRELPYEQYF. In DNA, the CDR3 is TGTGCCAGTCGGTGGCGGGAATTACCCTACGAGCAGTACTTC. The complete variable domain, with remaining parts taken from reference TRBV5-6 and TRBJ2-7, reads DAGVTQSPTHLIKTRGQQVTLRCSPKSGHDTVSWYQQALGQGPQFIFQYYEEEERQRGNFPDRFSGHQFPNYSSELNVNALLLGDSALYLCASRWRELPYEQYFGPGTRLTVT.

V gene TRBV19 combines with J gene TRBJ2-1, with 10 bases fitting TRBD2. Trimming cost V 7 bases and J 4 bases; bases outside gene matches: 4. CDR1 LNHDA and CDR2 SQIVND come from the germline V gene (reference sequence). CDR3 length: 14 residues. The DNA for the CDR3 is TGTGCCAGTAAGCGGGAGGGCCGGTACAATGAGCAGTTCTTC. Its translation: CASKREGRYNEQFF.

This clone was recorded once. The chain employs TRBV7-9 and TRBJ1-1; D is perhaps TRBD1 (6 bases). The CDR3 loop spans 15 amino acids. Germline lookup yields CDR1 SEHNR and CDR2 FQNEAQ (reference sequence). Trimming removed 1 base at V and 4 bases at J, with 13 bases between. For the CDR3, the DNA is TGTGCCAGCAGCTTAGATTGGGGCAGGGGCACTGAAGCTTTCTTT. Translated, it gives CASSLDWGRGTEAFF.

The chain carries TRBV2 and TRBJ1-5, with 10 bases matching TRBD1. V trimming: 7 bases; J trimming: 3 bases; junction bases outside the gene matches: 3. The CDR3 sequence is 14 residues long. CDR1 is SNHLY, CDR2 FYNNEI, per germline. The CDR3 is CASTGTGVNQPQHF. The DNA for the CDR3 is TGTGCCAGCACCGGGACAGGGGTCAATCAGCCCCAGCATTTT.

This chain connects TRBV7-9 to TRBJ2-5; 9 nucleotides line up with TRBD2. The J call may be faulty, since TRBJ2-7 better matches the DNA end. This CDR3 spans 16 amino acids. Germline CDR1 is SEHNR and CDR2 is FQNEAQ (reference sequence). CDR3 coding DNA: TGTGCCAGCAGCCGAGCGCTAGCGGGGATTTCCTACGAGCAGTACTTC. This codes for CASSRALAGISYEQYF.

This clone was recorded a few times. This chain uses TRBV7-2 with TRBJ1-1, with TRBD1 as a possible D gene (6 bases). V lost 6 bases and J 8 bases, leaving 13 bases between the germline ends. Germline V gene data show CDR1 as SGHTA and CDR2 as FQGNSA. This CDR3 has 12 residues. The CDR3 region has the DNA TGTGCCAGCAGGAAAGGGGGTCACGAAGCTTTCTTT. Translating it yields CASRKGGHEAFF.

Notes on this clone: A junction boundary mismatches the germline segment, possibly from a read error. The chain carries TRBV5-5 and TRBJ2-4; 7 bases agree with TRBD1. This CDR3 region has 11 residues. Germline CDR1 SGHKS, CDR2 YYEKEE (reference sequence). The CDR3: CASSLWDREPF. CDR3 nucleotides: TGTGCCAGCAGCTTGTGGGACAGAGAACCCTTC.

The chain recombines TRBV19 with TRBJ1-1; 8 nucleotides agree with TRBD1. The CDR3 sequence is 15 residues long. The germline V gene encodes CDR1 LNHDA and CDR2 SQIVND (reference sequence). V was pared by 3 bases and J by 9 bases, with 12 bases of the junction left unmatched. This CDR3 is CASSILGQANPKAFF. The CDR3 DNA is TGTGCCAGTAGTATCTTGGGACAGGCGAATCCAAAAGCTTTCTTT.

This clone was detected a few times. The rearrangement joins TRBV10-3 to TRBJ1-3, with TRBD1 identical over 9 bases. V shed 1 base, J shed 2 bases, and the junction held 18 bases outside the gene matches. This CDR3 comprises 21 residues. Germline-derived CDR1 and CDR2 are ENHRY and SYGVKD. The CDR3 DNA reads as TGTGCCATCAGTGAGTTTGGAATAGGGACAGGGCGCGCCGCACCTGGAAACACCATATATTTT. It translates to CAISEFGIGTGRAAPGNTIYF.

V usage is TRBV7-9 and J usage is TRBJ1-1, with 9 bases identical to TRBD1. V trimming: 2 bases; J trimming: 10 bases; junction bases outside the gene matches: 11. The CDR3 loop spans 15 amino acids. Germline assignment: CDR1 SEHNR and CDR2 FQNEAQ (reference sequence). The CDR3 region is CASSLTWGQGVGAFF. The CDR3 DNA reads as TGTGCCAGCAGCTTAACGTGGGGACAGGGCGTAGGAGCTTTCTTT.

The chain carries TRBV28 and TRBJ1-5; TRBD1 matches at 8 bases. The CDR3 has 13 amino acids. V gave up 11 bases and J gave up 4 bases; unmatched junction bases: 7. Germline CDR1 reads MDHEN; CDR2 reads SYDVKM. CDR3 DNA sequence: TGTGCCGGACAGGGACGGACAAATCAGCCCCAGCATTTT. Protein: CAGQGRTNQPQHF.

This clone was counted between two and nine times. This chain uses TRBV19 with TRBJ2-2; D may be TRBD2 (5 bases). The CDR3 extends over 15 amino acids. Germline CDR1 LNHDA, CDR2 SQIVND (reference sequence). V was cut by 8 bases and J by 3 bases, with 16 bases left in between. CDR3 in DNA: TGTGCCAGTCGGCCCGGGGATCGCGACACCGGGGAGCTGTTTTTT. The encoded protein is CASRPGDRDTGELFF.

This chain links TRBV4-3 with TRBJ2-5, with 7 bases lining up with TRBD1. Germline V gene data show CDR1 as LGHNA and CDR2 as YSLEER. The junction had 7 bases not matched to a gene; V was cut back by 11 bases and J by 1 base. This CDR3 is built from 13 residues. CDR3 bases: TGCGCCCGACGACAGGGCTCCCAAGAGACCCAGTACTTC. As protein: CARRQGSQETQYF.

The chain employs TRBV5-1 and TRBJ1-5; a possible D gene is TRBD1 (6 bases). Trimming removed 3 bases from V and 7 bases from J, with 17 bases in between. CDR1 is SGHRS and CDR2 is YFSETQ in the germline V gene. This CDR3 spans 15 amino acids. This chain's CDR3 is CASSWERGPGQPQHF. The CDR3 DNA sequence: TGCGCCAGCAGCTGGGAGCGGGGGCCGGGGCAGCCCCAGCATTTT.

CDR3 sequence: CASHLGRGVETQYF. In nucleotides, the CDR3 is TGTGCCAGTCACCTAGGGAGAGGTGTGGAGACCCAGTACTTC. The V gene is TRBV28, the J gene TRBJ2-5, with a tentative D call TRBD2 (5 bases). The CDR3 extends over 14 amino acids. Deletions cut 9 bases from V and 5 bases from J, with 19 bases between. The germline V gene encodes CDR1 MDHEN and CDR2 SYDVKM. The complete variable domain, with remaining parts taken from reference TRBV28 and TRBJ2-5, reads DVKVTQSSRYLVKRTGEKVFLECVQDMDHENMFWYRQDPGLGLRLIYFSYDVKMKEKGDIPEGYSVSREKKERFSLILESASTNQTSMYLCASHLGRGVETQYFGPGTRLLVL.

The genes are TRBV9 and TRBJ2-5, with 9 bases fitting TRBD2. The germline V gene has CDR1 SGDLS and CDR2 YYNGEE. The CDR3 runs 15 residues. With V trimmed by 4 bases and J by 5 bases, 9 bases remained unmatched. This CDR3 reads CASSILAGGLETQYF. The CDR3, as DNA: TGTGCCAGCAGCATCCTGGCGGGGGGGCTGGAGACCCAGTACTTC.

This chain joins TRBV10-3 and TRBJ1-1; D possibly corresponds to TRBD1 (6 bases). CDR1 ENHRY and CDR2 SYGVKD come from the germline V gene. V was pared by 3 bases and J by 7 bases, with 18 bases between. This CDR3 comprises 15 residues. Written as DNA, the CDR3 is TGTGCCATCAGTGACCCGGACAGTAAGAGGGATGAAGCTTTCTTT. This translates into CAISDPDSKRDEAFF.

This sequence joins TRBV2 and TRBJ2-5; 9 bases are shared with TRBD2. V lost 3 bases and J lost 0; bases outside the gene matches: 5. CDR1 is SNHLY, CDR2 FYNNEI, per germline. The CDR3 totals 16 residues. The CDR3, as DNA: TGTGCCAGCAGTGATGGGGCGGGGGGGTACCAAGAGACCCAGTACTTC. This gives the protein CASSDGAGGYQETQYF.

This clone has just a few counts. One junction end disagrees with the germline gene, perhaps due to a read error. This rearrangement joins TRBV29-1 to TRBJ1-2; maybe TRBD1 (6 bases). This CDR3 has 15 residues. The germline CDR1 and CDR2 sequences are SQVTM and ANQGSEA. Written as DNA, the CDR3 is TGCAGCGTTACCCCAGGGGCGGGGGTAGGGAATGGCTACCCCTTC. Translation gives CSVTPGAGVGNGYPF.

The chain carries TRBV6-5 and TRBJ2-3, with 9 nucleotides matching TRBD2. In germline, CDR1 is MNHEY, CDR2 SVGAGI. The CDR3 totals 15 residues. The V segment lost 6 bases and the J segment 4 bases; nucleotides outside the gene matches: 8. The CDR3 region has the DNA TGTGCCAGCAGGGCGGGGGGGCTGTTTTCAGATACGCAGTATTTT. It yields the protein CASRAGGLFSDTQYF.

The chain links TRBV2 to TRBJ1-4; a possible D gene is TRBD1 (5 bases). CDR1 and CDR2 from the germline V gene are SNHLY and FYNNEI. This CDR3 is 14 amino acids long. V was cut by 8 bases and J by 8 bases, with 18 bases left in between. CDR3 DNA: TGTGCCAGCTCCCCTCGCCGGGGGGGGGAAAAACTGTTTTTT. Its protein is CASSPRRGGEKLFF.

At least ten counts were recorded for this clone. V is TRBV20-1 and J is TRBJ2-7, with 9 bases aligning to TRBD2. The CDR3 sequence is 11 residues long. Germline V gene data show CDR1 as DFQATT and CDR2 as SNEGSKA (reference sequence). CDR3 sequence (DNA): TGCACGATAGCGGGAGCCGACGAGCAGTACTTC. Its protein product is CTIAGADEQYF.

This chain uses TRBV7-9 with TRBJ1-2, with 7 bases aligning to TRBD1. Germline loops: CDR1 SEHNR, CDR2 FQNEAQ (reference sequence). J lost 7 bases, V lost 7 bases, and 9 bases had no gene match. This CDR3 is 13 amino acids long. The CDR3 sequence: CASTSEGALGYTF. The CDR3 DNA sequence: TGTGCCAGCACTTCGGAGGGGGCGCTTGGCTACACCTTC. Complete variable domain (other parts from reference TRBV7-9 and TRBJ1-2): DTGVSQNPRHKITKRGQNVTFRCDPISEHNRLYWYRQTLGQGPEFLTYFQNEAQLEKSRLLSDRFSAERPKGSFSTLEIQRTEQGDSAMYLCASTSEGALGYTFGSGTRLTVV.